The 31 T cell receptor beta chains given below trace back to one sample, sequenced in a study of post-analysis software for immune sequencing data. General study points: Included in a set of roughly five TRBV segments more frequent in patients than controls were TRBV5-6, TRBV5-1 and TRBV20-1.

Libraries were made from TCR beta cDNA, and they carried unique molecular identifiers. TCRdb itself ran the PCR reads through MiXCR, one entry per CDR3 protein. The repertoire has about 770,000 distinct CDR3 sequences, about 45% of them found once; the top ten carry over 4.5%. Their specific antigens are unknown. The specimen was blood. Receptors were obtained from a girl aged 5 to 17 with multiple sclerosis.

The chain recombines TRBV7-6 with TRBJ2-3; weak D call: TRBD1 (5 bases). Per the germline V gene, CDR1 is SGHVS and CDR2 is FNYEAQ. The V end lost 3 bases, the J end lost 3 bases, and 16 bases lay between the germline ends. The CDR3 sequence is 16 residues long. CDR3 amino acids: CASSFRTGLGTDTQYF. DNA of the CDR3: TGTGCCAGCAGCTTTCGCACAGGCCTAGGGACAGATACGCAGTATTTT.

This chain links TRBV6-5 with TRBJ2-1; 7 positions match TRBD1. The J call is uncertain, as TRBJ2-7 better fits the DNA end. Germline CDR1 MNHEY, CDR2 SVGAGI. The CDR3 consists of 13 residues. The CDR3 is CASKPGQAREQYF. CDR3 nucleotide sequence: TGTGCCAGCAAACCAGGACAGGCACGCGAGCAGTACTTC.

Written as DNA, the CDR3 is TGTGCCAGCAGCCCATTTGCAACTAATGAAAAACTGTTTTTT. This sequence encodes CASSPFATNEKLFF. This chain links TRBV5-5 with TRBJ1-4; D not certain. Per germline, CDR1 SGHKS and CDR2 YYEKEE (reference sequence). The CDR3 consists of 14 residues. The V end lost 4 bases, the J end lost 0 bases, and 7 bases lay between the germline ends.

The rearrangement joins TRBV12-3 or TRBV12-4 to TRBJ2-1; 13 nucleotides match TRBD2. V lost 4 bases, J lost 8 bases, and 11 bases stayed unmatched. The CDR3 is 17 residues long. CDR3 in amino acids: CASSYYGLAGVGYEQFF. CDR3 sequence (DNA): TGTGCCAGCAGTTATTATGGACTAGCGGGGGTCGGCTATGAGCAGTTCTTC.

A single count supports this clonotype. The V and J genes are TRBV7-9 and TRBJ2-7; D gene ambiguous. The better agreement between TRBJ2-5 and the DNA end casts doubt on the J call. This CDR3 comprises 15 residues. Per the germline V gene, CDR1 is SEHNR and CDR2 is FQNEAQ (reference sequence). The CDR3 DNA is TGTGCCAGCAGCTTAGCTTCCAGGACCGGAGAGACCCAGTACTTC. This encodes CASSLASRTGETQYF.

The V call is TRBV3-1, the J call TRBJ2-5; D unresolved. Deletions cut 1 base from V and 7 bases from J, with 10 bases between. CDR1 and CDR2 from the germline V gene are LGHDT and YNNKEL (reference sequence). This CDR3 contains 13 residues. Here the CDR3 DNA reads TGTGCCAGCAGCCAAGGTGGAATGGGGACCCAGTACTTC. Translated, it gives CASSQGGMGTQYF.

This clonotype appeared a few times. The gene calls are TRBV5-1 and TRBJ2-1; 13 positions agree with TRBD2. J was trimmed by 8 bases and V by 2 bases; bases with no gene match: 4. This CDR3 spans 15 amino acids. Germline V CDR1 and CDR2: SGHRS, YFSETQ. This chain's CDR3 is CASSLGLAGDHEQFF. The DNA of the CDR3 is TGCGCCAGCAGCTTAGGACTAGCGGGAGACCATGAGCAGTTCTTC. Combining the CDR3 with reference TRBV5-1 and TRBJ2-1 gives the whole variable domain KAGVTQTPRYLIKTRGQQVTLSCSPISGHRSVSWYQQTPGQGLQFLFEYFSETQRNKGNFPGRFSGRQFSNSRSEMNVSTLELGDSALYLCASSLGLAGDHEQFFGPGTRLTVL.

This chain uses TRBV12-3 or TRBV12-4 with TRBJ2-7, with D possibly called TRBD1 or TRBD2 (5 bases each). Trimming removed 5 bases from V and 1 base from J, with 12 bases in between. The CDR3 extends over 14 amino acids. The CDR3: CASSDWDGSYEQYF. The CDR3, as DNA: TGTGCCAGCAGTGACTGGGACGGTTCCTACGAGCAGTACTTC.

This chain uses TRBV29-1 with TRBJ2-3; 8 bases align to TRBD2. CDR1 is SQVTM, CDR2 ANQGSEA, per germline. The CDR3 totals 13 residues. CDR3: CTGGLAVTDTQYF. In DNA, the CDR3 is TGCACGGGGGGGCTAGCGGTGACAGATACGCAGTATTTT.

The chain couples TRBV11-2 to TRBJ2-1; possibly TRBD2 for D (5 bases). V lost 5 bases and J 7 bases, leaving 18 bases between the germline ends. The CDR3 covers 15 residues. Germline V gene lookup returns CDR1 SGHAT and CDR2 FQNNGV. In DNA form, the CDR3 reads TGTGCCAGCAGCCCCAGTGGGGTATCGGGAAATGAGCAGTTCTTC. Translating gives CASSPSGVSGNEQFF.

Only a few counts were recorded for this clonotype. Sequence at one end of the junction differs from germline and may be a read error. The DNA of the CDR3 is TGCAGTGCTGCATCCTCAGGGCGGGAAAGCTCCTACAATGGGCAGTTCTTC. Amino acid sequence: CSAASSGRESSYNGQFF. This chain links TRBV20-1 with TRBJ2-1; maybe TRBD2 (6 bases). The CDR3 contains 17 residues. CDR1 DFQATT and CDR2 SNEGSKA come from the germline V gene (reference sequence).

The chain has TRBV7-2 and TRBJ2-5, with TRBD2 identical over 8 bases. Losses at the gene ends were 5 bases for V and 4 bases for J; bases not matched to a gene: 9. The CDR3 is made up of 15 amino acids. The germline CDR1 and CDR2 sequences are SGHTA and FQGNSA. The CDR3 loop reads CASSPRAGVGETQYF. CDR3 DNA sequence: TGTGCCAGCAGCCCTCGAGCGGGAGTAGGAGAGACCCAGTACTTC. Filled out from reference TRBV7-2 and TRBJ2-5, the complete variable domain reads GAGVSQSPSNKVTEKGKDVELRCDPISGHTALYWYRQSLGQGLEFLIYFQGNSAPDKSGLPSDRFSAERTGGSVSTLTIQRTQQEDSAVYLCASSPRAGVGETQYFGPGTRLLVL.

The chain uses TRBV7-9 and TRBJ1-2; D gene ambiguous. Germline V CDR1 and CDR2: SEHNR, FQNEAQ (reference sequence). This CDR3 spans 16 amino acids. Trimming left V 1 base short and J 4 bases short, with 16 bases between. For the CDR3, the DNA is TGTGCCAGCAGCTTAGGAGATCGGCTGTCTAGCTATGGCTACACCTTC. As protein: CASSLGDRLSSYGYTF.

This chain links TRBV5-6 with TRBJ2-7; D is unresolved. The germline V and J ends were trimmed by 0 bases and 2 bases, with 9 bases remaining between them. The CDR3 contains 14 residues. The germline V gene encodes CDR1 SGHDT and CDR2 YYEEEE. CDR3 in DNA: TGTGCCAGCAGCTTGGCGAGCAACCCCTACGAGCAGTACTTC. Protein: CASSLASNPYEQYF.

V gene TRBV12-3 or TRBV12-4 combines with J gene TRBJ2-5; D call uncertain. The CDR3 has 14 residues. V lost 0 bases and J lost 11, with 16 bases in between. The chain's CDR3 is CASSLAKAINEQYF. CDR3 nucleotides: TGTGCCAGCAGTTTAGCGAAAGCCATCAATGAGCAGTACTTC.

This clonotype was seen only a few times. V usage is TRBV27 and J usage is TRBJ1-2; D is unresolved. CDR3 length equals 13 residues. The germline V and J ends were trimmed by 8 bases and 5 bases, with 15 bases remaining between them. The germline V gene has CDR1 MNHEY and CDR2 SMNVEV (reference sequence). Written as DNA, the CDR3 is TGTGCCAGCCGTATAGTGGGCGGATATGGCTACACCTTC. This sequence encodes CASRIVGGYGYTF.

This rearrangement joins TRBV9 to TRBJ1-2; D may be TRBD1 (6 bases). V lost 2 bases to trimming and J lost 2 bases, with 16 bases between them. In germline, CDR1 is SGDLS, CDR2 YYNGEE. CDR3 length: 16 residues. Written as DNA, the CDR3 is TGTGCCAGCAGCGTCGAACCAGGGGCAAGGAACTATGGCTACACCTTC. This sequence encodes CASSVEPGARNYGYTF.

In its sample, this clonotype was seen a few times. The V gene is TRBV20-1, the J gene TRBJ2-7, with 8 bases fitting TRBD1. The CDR3 has 12 residues. V shed 5 bases and J 3 bases; nucleotides not matched to a gene: 3. The germline V gene encodes CDR1 DFQATT and CDR2 SNEGSKA (reference sequence). In DNA, the CDR3 is TGCAGTGCTCCTGACAGGGGCTACGAGCAGTACTTC. Its translation is CSAPDRGYEQYF.

This clonotype was picked up a small number of times. The DNA for the CDR3 is TGTGCCAGCAGCCTGGCGGGGACTGGGTACTACGAGCAGTACTTC. This translates into CASSLAGTGYYEQYF. The chain links TRBV6-6 to TRBJ2-5; weak D call: TRBD2 (6 bases). The DNA end is a closer match to TRBJ2-7, so the J assignment may be wrong. Germline V gives CDR1 MNHNY, CDR2 SVGAGI (reference sequence). The CDR3 has 15 residues.

The chain has TRBV12-3 or TRBV12-4 and TRBJ2-1; TRBD2 aligns across 12 bases. Trimming took 5 bases from V and 9 from J; bases not matched to a gene: 14. The CDR3 loop spans 17 amino acids. The CDR3 bases are TGTGCCAGCAGTCTCGGGGGAGCTCTAGCGGGAGGGGGTGAGCAGTTCTTC. The encoded protein is CASSLGGALAGGGEQFF.

On this clonotype itself: An end of the junction does not agree with germline; a read error may underlie this. V is TRBV6-5 and J is TRBJ2-1, with 9 bases that match TRBD2. The CDR3 totals 17 residues. The germline V gene has CDR1 MNHEY and CDR2 SVGAGI. CDR3 sequence: CASSSLGLAFKYNGQFF. DNA for the CDR3: TGTGCCAGCAGTTCCCTGGGACTAGCCTTCAAATACAATGGGCAGTTCTTC.

The chain's CDR3 is CASSQERDRSSYEQYF. CDR3 sequence (DNA): TGCGCCAGCAGCCAAGAGAGGGACAGAAGTTCCTACGAGCAGTACTTC. The V gene is TRBV4-1, the J gene TRBJ2-7, with TRBD1 matching over 7 bases. The CDR3 totals 16 residues. Trimming cost V 0 bases and J 1 base; bases outside gene matches: 6. CDR1 MGHRA and CDR2 YSYEKL come from the germline V gene.

This chain uses TRBV10-3 with TRBJ2-1; 11 bases align to TRBD2. With 9 bases clipped from V and 4 bases from J, the junction kept 5 bases outside the gene matches. In germline, CDR1 is ENHRY, CDR2 SYGVKD. CDR3 length equals 14 residues. CDR3 loop: CAIKTSGNYNEQFF. In DNA, the CDR3 is TGTGCCATTAAGACTAGCGGGAATTACAATGAGCAGTTCTTC.

The genes are TRBV3-1 and TRBJ2-7; 14 bases match TRBD2. The J call could be wrong; TRBJ2-5 is a better fit for the DNA end. There are 19 residues in the CDR3. Germline-derived CDR1 and CDR2 are LGHDT and YNNKEL (reference sequence). The DNA of the CDR3 is TGTGCCAGCAGCCAAGACGCGGGACTAGCGGGAGACCTTCAAGAGACCCAGTACTTC. Translating gives CASSQDAGLAGDLQETQYF.

V gene TRBV10-3 combines with J gene TRBJ2-7; the match to TRBD1 covers 9 bases. The DNA matches TRBJ2-5 better at its end, which makes the J call doubtful. CDR1 is ENHRY and CDR2 is SYGVKD in the germline V gene. This CDR3 is 13 amino acids long. The DNA for the CDR3 is TGTGCCATCACCACGGACAGGGGAGAGACCCAGTACTTC. Translated: CAITTDRGETQYF.

The chain employs TRBV7-9 and TRBJ2-3, with 7 bases aligning to TRBD2. J lost 0 bases, V lost 5 bases, and 5 bases had no gene match. Germline assignment: CDR1 SEHNR and CDR2 FQNEAQ (reference sequence). The CDR3 has 15 amino acids. CDR3 sequence (DNA): TGTGCCAGCAGCCCCTATAGCGGGAGCACAGATACGCAGTATTTT. As protein: CASSPYSGSTDTQYF.

In its sample, this clonotype was seen a few times. The genes are TRBV13 and TRBJ2-1, with D hard to call. V was shortened by 5 bases and J by 4 bases, with 9 bases between the two germline ends. The CDR3 is made up of 13 amino acids. Germline lookup yields CDR1 PRHDT and CDR2 FYEKMQ (reference sequence). The CDR3 DNA reads TGTGCCAGCAGCCCGGTTACTTACAATGAGCAGTTCTTC. Protein sequence: CASSPVTYNEQFF.

The CDR3 region is CASRGQGRNYEQYF. CDR3 DNA sequence: TGTGCCAGCAGAGGACAGGGCAGGAACTACGAGCAGTACTTC. This rearrangement joins TRBV12-3 or TRBV12-4 to TRBJ2-4; 8 nucleotides agree with TRBD1. TRBJ2-7 explains the end of the DNA better; the J call may be wrong. This CDR3 spans 14 amino acids.

Only a few counts were recorded for this clonotype. The chain links TRBV7-3 to TRBJ2-1, with TRBD2 as a possible D gene (5 bases). V lost 1 base, J lost 1 base, and 11 bases lay in between. CDR1 is SGHTA and CDR2 is FQGTGA in the germline V gene. The CDR3 extends over 16 amino acids. The CDR3 DNA reads as TGTGCCAGCAGCTTAATAGCGCGTACTTCCTACAATGAGCAGTTCTTC. It translates to CASSLIARTSYNEQFF.

The sample holds one count of this clonotype. The junction does not match germline at one end; this may be a read error. The chain recombines TRBV20-1 with TRBJ2-5, with TRBD2 identical over 9 bases. Germline V gene data show CDR1 as DFQATT and CDR2 as SNEGSKA (reference sequence). The CDR3 runs to 15 residues. The CDR3 DNA follows: TGCAGTGCTAGTCCCTTAGCGGGAGCGGGAGAGGCCCAGTACTTC. It encodes CSASPLAGAGEAQYF.

The rearrangement links TRBV20-1 to TRBJ2-7; 12 nucleotides line up with TRBD1. Germline V gene sequence: CDR1 DFQATT, CDR2 SNEGSKA (reference sequence). The CDR3 extends over 18 amino acids. Losses at the gene ends were 3 bases for V and 4 bases for J; bases not matched to a gene: 16. The CDR3 loop reads CSASSGTGGLGSIYEQYF. In DNA form, the CDR3 reads TGCAGTGCTAGCTCCGGGACAGGGGGCTTGGGAAGTATATACGAGCAGTACTTC.